Listed here is a single TCR beta chain. Its antigen is still unknown. Some clones are missing from TCRdb's copy, which holds only in-frame ones; the method was immunoSEQ multiplex PCR. The data hold 400,000 or so clones, with roughly nine tenths observed a single time. These data originate in a study of Ad26.COV2.S vaccination and SARS-CoV-2 variants. Study-wide context: The donor belonged to the COV1001 Ad26.COV2.S trial arm. Findings of the study overall: The analyses of TCR breadth and depth may have understated the size of total T cell responses.

Germline CDR1 SQVTM, CDR2 ANQGSEA. The length of the CDR3 is 13 residues. Trimming shortened V by 4 bases and J by 5 bases, and 14 bases separated the two germline ends. The sample's treatment: about 20 received Ad26.COV2.S at low or high dose, single or two shots; roughly five received placebo; per-sample allocation not given. Day 63 after the first injection of vaccine or placebo was the sampling time. The chain joins TRBV29-1 to TRBJ1-1; D gene uncertain. The sample was peripheral blood, taken in a trial of Ad26.COV2.S vaccine versus placebo. This TCR derives from a person between 18 and 59 years old who received the Ad26.COV2.S COVID-19 vaccine or a placebo. This CDR3 reads CSVAVISGTEAFF. CDR3 in DNA: TGCAGCGTTGCAGTGATATCGGGGACTGAAGCTTTCTTT. Full variable domain (remainder filled in from reference TRBV29-1 and TRBJ1-1): SAVISQKPSRDICQRGTSLTIQCQVDSQVTMMFWYRQQPGQSLTLIATANQGSEATYESGFVIDKFPISRPNLTFSTLTVSNMSPEDSSIYLCSVAVISGTEAFFGQGTRLTVV.